This T cell receptor (beta chain) is from a study of breast tumors, draining lymph nodes, adjacent tissues. Study-wide results and caveats: The data were judged consistent with most tumor T cells coming from lymph node and expanding in tumor. The lymph node origin of tumor T cells was framed as consistent with a hypothesis, not demonstrated.

The sample holds many counts of this clonotype. What it recognizes is unknown. The CDR3 runs 14 residues. Trimming pared 2 bases from V and 7 bases from J, leaving 14 bases between. The germline V gene encodes CDR1 DFQATT and CDR2 SNEGSKA (reference sequence). Via MiXCR, TCRdb re-called the multiplex PCR reads, giving one row per CDR3 protein. The table lists 47,000 or so distinct CDR3 sequences, 23% of them singletons. This clonotype originated in a female donor with breast cancer. Some clones in this sample may be carry-over from other donors' samples. The sample consisted of breast tumor tissue. The rearrangement uses TRBV20-1 and TRBJ1-4; D possibly corresponds to TRBD1 (6 bases). The CDR3 DNA reads TGCAGTGCTAGAAAGTTAGGACAGTCTGAAAAACTGTTTTTT. Translation: CSARKLGQSEKLFF.